This TCR beta chain emerged from a study of post-analysis software for immune sequencing data. Across the whole study: The disease courses spanned relapsing-remitting, secondary progressive and progressive-relapsing forms of multiple sclerosis.

This clonotype was seen only a few times. Antigen: not known. Unique-molecular-identifier-tagged TCR beta cDNA libraries were used. Researchers reported 400,000 to 550,000 cDNA molecules coming from around 1 to 10 million T cells. TCRdb called the PCR reads again in MiXCR, with one record for every CDR3 protein. The sample shows a few hundred thousand distinct CDR3 sequences, around 36% of them seen only once. Study-level findings and limits: Controls showed lower frequencies than patients for five or six TRBV segments, and TRBV5-6, TRBV5-1 and TRBV20-1 were among these. There was significantly lower normalized Chao1 diversity in multiple sclerosis patients than in controls. Same-batch samples co-clustered strongly by F measure.

CDR3 size: 13 residues. With 3 bases removed from V and 4 bases from J, the gap between germline ends came to 9 bases. CDR1 and CDR2 (germline): SGHVS, FNYEAQ. The sample taken for sequencing was blood. This chain connects TRBV7-6 to TRBJ1-2; D ambiguous. This receptor was taken from a girl between 2 and 17 years old with multiple sclerosis. DNA for the CDR3: TGTGCCAGCAGCTTTGGAGGATTCTATGGCTACACCTTC. This sequence encodes CASSFGGFYGYTF.